This T cell receptor beta chain is from a study of OX40 agonist ivuxolimab in advanced cancers. Study-level information: Head and neck, renal cell, melanoma or hepatocellular carcinoma were the cancers that dose-escalation patients had. People who had prior anti-PD-1, anti-PD-L1 or anti-CTLA-4 therapy could take part, and around 40% had some. Three patients responded partially, comprising one with hepatocellular carcinoma and two with cutaneous melanoma.

The assay was immunoSEQ multiplex PCR, and TCRdb's table has in-frame clones only and misses some. The sample has roughly 23,000 clones, 80% to 90% seen once. The CDR3 totals 16 residues. Germline lookup yields CDR1 SEHNR and CDR2 FQNEAQ (reference sequence). Trimming shortened V by 1 base and J by 9 bases, and 19 bases separated the two germline ends. Systemic immunosuppression or a history of autoimmune disease excluded patients. This clone was found once. Here the sequenced sample was CD4+ or CD8+ T cells sorted from blood, taken in a trial of the OX40 agonist ivuxolimab. V usage is TRBV7-9 and J usage is TRBJ2-1; unclear D gene. This receptor was identified in an adult with an advanced solid tumor such as melanoma, head and neck, liver or kidney cancer. The CDR3 nucleotides are TGTGCCAGCAGCTTAGAGGTAGGACCCTCTAAGTGTGAGCAGTTCTTC. This sequence encodes CASSLEVGPSKCEQFF.